The rows below give T cell receptor beta chains drawn from one sample of a study of cytomegalovirus exposure and HLA in healthy donors. Assay: immunoSEQ multiplex PCR; the TCRdb copy retains only in-frame clones and omits some. The sample has about 130,000 clones, less than 85% seen once. The material sequenced was PBMCs. All receptors derive from a middle-aged woman in good health and CMV-seropositive. The CDR3 runs from the conserved cysteine through the conserved F or W. D genes are given only for firm matches. Not every row has a clone size; where given, it reads once, few, many or a size class.

J gene	V gene	clone size	D gene	CDR3 DNA	CDR3 protein
TRBJ2-7	TRBV6-5	-	TRBD1	TGTGCCAGCAGACCCGGGACAGGGGCCTACGAGCAGTACTTC	CASRPGTGAYEQYF
TRBJ2-5	TRBV11-2	-	-	TGTGCCAGCAGCTTAGTGGGGACATCGGAGACCCAGTACTTC	CASSLVGTSETQYF
TRBJ2-7	TRBV4-2	once	-	TGTGCCAGCAGCCTAGGCGGAGGGAGAAGCGACGAGCAGTACTTC	CASSLGGGRSDEQYF
TRBJ1-4	TRBV2	-	TRBD1	TGTGCCAGCAGTTCGACAGGGCCCGCTAATGAAAAACTGTTTTTT	CASSSTGPANEKLFF
TRBJ2-7	TRBV28	once	-	TGTGCCAGCAGTTCCCCAGGGGTTACCTACGAGCAGTACTTC	CASSSPGVTYEQYF
TRBJ1-5	TRBV6-5	-	-	TGTGCCAGCAGATCGACAGGCCTCAATCAGCCCCAGCATTTT	CASRSTGLNQPQHF
TRBJ2-2	TRBV28	-	TRBD2	TGTGCCAGCAGGGATGGTAGCGGGAGATATTCCGGGGAGCTGTTTTTT	CASRDGSGRYSGELFF
TRBJ1-4	TRBV9	few	-	TGTGCCAGCAGCGTAGATAACAGCCCTAATGAAAAACTGTTTTTT	CASSVDNSPNEKLFF
TRBJ1-2	TRBV5-6	-	-	TGTGCCAGCAGCTTGGTCAGGGAACCCATATCCGGCTACACCTTC	CASSLVREPISGYTF
TRBJ2-1	TRBV2	-	TRBD1	TGTGCCAGCAGTCAGGACAGGGGGATAAATGAGCAGTTCTTC	CASSQDRGINEQFF
TRBJ1-2	TRBV30	-	TRBD1	TGTGCCTGGGGACAGGGGGCTAGTAATAACTATGGCTACACCTTC	CAWGQGASNNYGYTF
TRBJ2-5	TRBV10-3	-	-	TGTGCCATCAGTGAGTCGGTCGGGGAGACCCAGTACTTC	CAISESVGETQYF
TRBJ1-1	TRBV29-1	-	-	TGCAGCGTGAGACCAGGAGGGAGAGGGTATGAAGCTTTCTTT	CSVRPGGRGYEAFF
TRBJ1-6	TRBV6-4	once	-	TGTGCCAGCAGTGAAGGGGCAAATTCACCCTTCCACTTT	CASSEGANSPFHF
TRBJ2-3	TRBV5-1	-	TRBD2	TGCGCCAGCAGCCTCGGGACTAGTACAGATACGCAGTATTTT	CASSLGTSTDTQYF
TRBJ1-1	TRBV7-6	-	TRBD1	TGTGCCAGCAACAACCCCAGGGGACAGCTCACTGAAGCTTTCTTT	CASNNPRGQLTEAFF
TRBJ1-1	TRBV28	-	-	TGTGCCAGCAGTCCGGGACTGGGCACTGAAGCTTTCTTT	CASSPGLGTEAFF
TRBJ1-4	TRBV28	-	-	TGTGCCAGCAGTCCGCGAGCAGGGAGGGATACTGTGTTTTTT	CASSPRAGRDTVFF
TRBJ2-3	TRBV9	-	-	TGTGCCAGCAGCGTAGGAGGTTACACAGATACGCAGTATTTT	CASSVGGYTDTQYF
TRBJ2-3	TRBV7-2	-	-	TGTGCCAGCAGCTTAGGAGCGTCTTGGAGCACAGATACGCAGTATTTT	CASSLGASWSTDTQYF
TRBJ1-4	TRBV6-5	-	TRBD1	TGTGCCAGAGACAGGGTGGAAACTAATGAAAAACTGTTTTTT	CARDRVETNEKLFF
TRBJ2-1	TRBV5-8	-	-	TGTGCCAGCAGCCCAGCGGCCTCTTATGTCAATGAGCAGTTCTTC	CASSPAASYVNEQFF